This T cell receptor (beta chain) was obtained from a study of naive and memory T cell subsets. Separate alpha and beta amplification began at the second PCR step. The CDR3 contains 14 residues. The germline V and J ends were trimmed by 6 bases and 2 bases, with 11 bases remaining between them. An equimolar mix of two oligonucleotides served as the beta constant-region primer for TRBC1 and TRBC2. The ligated cDNA underwent four PCR rounds using SP2 and nested alpha and beta constant-region primers. TCRdb re-derived calls from the UMI-ligation and nested PCR reads in MiXCR, one entry per CDR3 protein. The sample lists more than 120,000 distinct CDR3 sequences, 15% to 25% seen once, with around 0.63% in the top ten. General study findings and limits: Especially in CD8 cells, naive repertoires contained a few larger clonotypes, possibly CD45RA-re-expressing memory cells. From naive to CM, EM and EMRA, diversity decreased and Gini increased.

This clonotype was seen a handful of times. No antigen is known for it. J is TRBJ1-5 and V is TRBV12-3 or TRBV12-4; possibly TRBD1 for D (5 bases). Sequences were obtained from naive CD8+ T cells from blood. The TCR originated in a human donor in good health. The CDR3 nucleotides read TGTGCCAGCAGGGCAGGGTTTGGCAATCAGCCCCAGCATTTT. Residues: CASRAGFGNQPQHF.